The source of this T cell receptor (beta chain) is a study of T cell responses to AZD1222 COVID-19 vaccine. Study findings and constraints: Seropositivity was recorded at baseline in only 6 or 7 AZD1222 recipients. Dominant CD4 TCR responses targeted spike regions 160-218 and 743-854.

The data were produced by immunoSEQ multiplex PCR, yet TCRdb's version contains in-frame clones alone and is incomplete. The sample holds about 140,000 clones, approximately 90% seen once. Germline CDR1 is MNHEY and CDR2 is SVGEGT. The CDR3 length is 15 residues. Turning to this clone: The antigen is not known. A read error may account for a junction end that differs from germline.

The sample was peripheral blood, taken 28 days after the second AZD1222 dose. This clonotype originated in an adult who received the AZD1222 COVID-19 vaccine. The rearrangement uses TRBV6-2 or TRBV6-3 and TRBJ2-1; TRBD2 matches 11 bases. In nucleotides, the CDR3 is TGTGCCAGCAGTTACGGGCCTAGCGGGGGGCCACCCCAAGTCTTC. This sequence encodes CASSYGPSGGPPQVF.